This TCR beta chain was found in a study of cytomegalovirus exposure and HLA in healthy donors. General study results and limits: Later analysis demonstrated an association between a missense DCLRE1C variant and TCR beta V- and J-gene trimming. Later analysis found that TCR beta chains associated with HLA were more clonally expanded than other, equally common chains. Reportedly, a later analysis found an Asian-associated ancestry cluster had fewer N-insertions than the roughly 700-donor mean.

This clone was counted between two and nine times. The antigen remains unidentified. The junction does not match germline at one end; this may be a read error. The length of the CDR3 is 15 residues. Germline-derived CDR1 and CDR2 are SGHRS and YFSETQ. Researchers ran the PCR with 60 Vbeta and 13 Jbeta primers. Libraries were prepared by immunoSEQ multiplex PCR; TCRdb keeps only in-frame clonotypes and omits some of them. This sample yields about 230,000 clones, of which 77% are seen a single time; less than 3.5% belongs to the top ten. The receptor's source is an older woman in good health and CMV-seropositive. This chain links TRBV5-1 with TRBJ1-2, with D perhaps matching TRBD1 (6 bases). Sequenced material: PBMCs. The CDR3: CASSLGDRGGYVYTF. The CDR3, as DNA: TGCGCCAGCAGCCTGGGGGACCGGGGGGGCTATGTCTACACCTTC. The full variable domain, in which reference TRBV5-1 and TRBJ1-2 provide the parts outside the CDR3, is KAGVTQTPRYLIKTRGQQVTLSCSPISGHRSVSWYQQTPGQGLQFLFEYFSETQRNKGNFPGRFSGRQFSNSRSEMNVSTLELGDSALYLCASSLGDRGGYVYTFGSGTRLTVV.